The 20 T cell receptor beta chains listed next were all sequenced from one sample in a study of blood T cell repertoires in COVID-19. Sequencing was performed with immunoSEQ multiplex PCR; in TCRdb, only in-frame clones are kept and a portion is missing. The table records about 46,000 clones, 70% to 90% of them present only once. Sequenced material: peripheral blood. These receptors were taken from a man in his forties or fifties with active COVID-19.

This clone has only one observation. J is TRBJ1-2 and V is TRBV19, with D possibly being TRBD1 (5 bases). Per the germline V gene, CDR1 is LNHDA and CDR2 is SQIVND (reference sequence). CDR3 length: 13 residues. V lost 3 bases to trimming and J lost 6 bases, with 11 bases between them. CDR3 bases: TGTGCCAGTAGTATTCAGGCAGGGCATGGCTACACCTTC. Translated, it gives CASSIQAGHGYTF.

The chain employs TRBV11-3 and TRBJ2-3, with a weak D call TRBD1 (5 bases). Per germline, CDR1 SGHNT and CDR2 YENEEA. With 6 bases removed from V and 3 bases from J, the gap between germline ends came to 10 bases. This CDR3 spans 13 amino acids. As DNA, the CDR3 is TGTGCCAGCAGTGTAGGGGTAACAGATACGCAGTATTTT. It codes for CASSVGVTDTQYF.

The chain links TRBV15 to TRBJ2-5; D gene ambiguous. Germline assignment: CDR1 LNHNV and CDR2 YYDKDF (reference sequence). Between the trimmed V and J ends, which lost 0 bases and 2 bases, there was a span of 7 bases. The CDR3 is 14 residues long. CDR3 amino acids: CATSRDRAQETQYF. The CDR3 DNA follows: TGTGCCACCAGCAGAGATCGAGCGCAAGAGACCCAGTACTTC.

This clone was observed a handful of times. This chain connects TRBV3-1 (or the pseudogene TRBV3-2) to TRBJ2-2, with 7 bases fitting TRBD2. The CDR3 is made up of 17 amino acids. The V gene's germline CDR1 is LGHDT and CDR2 YNNKEL (reference sequence). J lost 4 bases, V lost 2 bases, and 10 bases had no gene match. CDR3: CASSQLRETQITGELFF. CDR3 in DNA: TGTGCCAGCAGCCAACTGCGGGAGACCCAGATCACCGGGGAGCTGTTTTTT.

The chain links TRBV6-4 to TRBJ1-5, with 7 nucleotides matching TRBD1. This CDR3 contains 13 residues. Germline CDR1 and CDR2: MRHNA and SNTAGT. The V gene end was trimmed by 5 bases and the J gene end by 4 bases; junction bases not matched to a gene: 2. The chain's CDR3 is CASSPDRNQPQHF. In DNA form, the CDR3 reads TGTGCCAGCAGTCCGGACAGGAATCAGCCCCAGCATTTT.

The J gene is TRBJ2-7, the V gene TRBV7-8; D possibly corresponds to TRBD1 (5 bases). The ends were cut back, 5 bases at V and 0 bases at J, with 14 bases in the middle. Germline V gives CDR1 SGHVS, CDR2 FQNEAQ. The CDR3 loop spans 15 amino acids. The CDR3 loop is CASSEPTDSSYEQYF. The CDR3 region has the DNA TGTGCCAGCAGCGAGCCGACAGATAGCTCCTACGAGCAGTACTTC.

The genes are TRBV5-1 and TRBJ2-7; a possible D gene is TRBD2 (6 bases). V gave up 0 bases and J gave up 2 bases, with 9 bases separating them. This CDR3 is 14 amino acids long. CDR1 is SGHRS, CDR2 YFSETQ, per germline. CDR3 loop: CASSLGDWPYEQYF. The CDR3 nucleotides are TGCGCCAGCAGCTTGGGGGACTGGCCCTACGAGCAGTACTTC.

This chain links TRBV27 with TRBJ2-7; TRBD2 matches at 8 bases. The germline V gene has CDR1 MNHEY and CDR2 SMNVEV (reference sequence). The CDR3 is 15 residues long. After removal of 2 bases from V and 0 bases from J, the junction contained 3 bases not matched to a gene. CDR3 residues: CASSLSSGASYEQYF. DNA of the CDR3: TGTGCCAGCAGTTTAAGTAGCGGGGCCTCCTACGAGCAGTACTTC.

In its sample, this clone was seen a few times. The J gene is TRBJ1-1, the V gene TRBV27, with D maybe TRBD1 (6 bases). Trimming stripped 6 bases from V and 7 bases from J, with 18 bases between. CDR3 length: 14 residues. CDR1 and CDR2 (germline): MNHEY, SMNVEV (reference sequence). The CDR3 DNA follows: TGTGCCAGCAGCGATCCCGGGACACCCCGTGAAGCTTTCTTT. Translating gives CASSDPGTPREAFF.

The V gene is TRBV19, the J gene TRBJ1-1; 10 positions match TRBD1. Germline CDR1 LNHDA, CDR2 SQIVND (reference sequence). Unmatched junction bases numbered 5, after V lost 6 bases and J lost 1 base. The CDR3 length is 15 residues. CDR3 in amino acids: CASRWGTGANTEAFF. The CDR3 DNA is TGTGCCAGTAGGTGGGGGACAGGGGCGAACACTGAAGCTTTCTTT.

The chain is built from TRBV4-1 and TRBJ2-3; D uncertain. Germline V CDR1 and CDR2: MGHRA, YSYEKL. The germline V and J ends were trimmed by 0 bases and 2 bases, with 9 bases remaining between them. This CDR3 is 15 amino acids long. The CDR3 reads CASSQDSSTTDTQYF. CDR3 sequence (DNA): TGCGCCAGCAGCCAAGATTCTAGTACCACAGATACGCAGTATTTT.

This chain connects TRBV14 to TRBJ2-1; 7 bases line up with TRBD1. The germline CDR1 and CDR2 sequences are SGHDN and FVKESK. The CDR3 consists of 12 residues. V shed 6 bases and J 8 bases; nucleotides not matched to a gene: 4. The CDR3 sequence is CASSPQGDEQFF. CDR3 DNA sequence: TGTGCCAGCAGTCCTCAGGGGGATGAGCAGTTCTTC.

The chain links TRBV6-1 to TRBJ2-3, with 9 bases identical to TRBD2. Trimming at V came to 1 base and at J to 2 bases, leaving 7 bases not matched to a gene. CDR3 length equals 17 residues. The germline V gene encodes CDR1 MNHNS and CDR2 SASEGT. CDR3 DNA sequence: TGTGCCAGCAGTGAAGTAGGCGGGGGGGCCCCCACAGATACGCAGTATTTT. Its translation: CASSEVGGGAPTDTQYF.

This chain uses TRBV29-1 with TRBJ2-3; 14 bases are a match to TRBD2. V gave up 6 bases and J gave up 2 bases; unmatched junction bases: 4. This CDR3 contains 15 residues. The germline gives CDR1 SQVTM, CDR2 ANQGSEA. The CDR3 region is CSVGGLAGATDTQYF. CDR3 bases: TGCAGCGTCGGGGGACTAGCGGGAGCCACAGATACGCAGTATTTT.

The V and J genes are TRBV11-2 and TRBJ1-4; D call uncertain. This CDR3 contains 14 residues. Germline CDR1 is SGHAT and CDR2 is FQNNGV. V was cut by 0 bases and J by 8 bases, with 10 bases left in between. The CDR3 protein is CASSLELGGEKLFF. The DNA of the CDR3 is TGTGCCAGCAGCTTAGAGCTCGGAGGGGAAAAACTGTTTTTT.

The chain links TRBV29-1 to TRBJ2-7; 13 nucleotides match TRBD2. The CDR3 is made up of 13 amino acids. The germline V gene encodes CDR1 SQVTM and CDR2 ANQGSEA. The junction had 0 bases not matched to a gene; V was cut back by 3 bases and J by 4 bases. This CDR3 reads CSVEGLAGYEQYF. The DNA of the CDR3 is TGCAGCGTTGAGGGACTAGCGGGGTACGAGCAGTACTTC.

This chain joins TRBV4-2 and TRBJ2-3; 13 bases map to TRBD2. This CDR3 has 16 residues. The V and J ends lost 10 bases and 6 bases, in that order; junction bases with no gene match: 13. Germline lookup yields CDR1 LGHNA and CDR2 YNFKEQ. CDR3 DNA: TGTGCCATCTCAGAGCAGGGGACTAGCGGGGTGGATACGCAGTATTTT. This sequence encodes CAISEQGTSGVDTQYF.

The chain carries TRBV19 and TRBJ1-2; tentative D call: TRBD1 (6 bases). V was shortened by 1 base and J by 4 bases, with 13 bases between the two germline ends. There are 15 residues in the CDR3. Germline V gives CDR1 LNHDA, CDR2 SQIVND (reference sequence). The CDR3 region has the DNA TGTGCCAGTAGTATAGGGGGGGGCGCGGGCTATGGCTACACCTTC. This encodes CASSIGGGAGYGYTF.

V usage is TRBV5-4 and J usage is TRBJ2-1; TRBD2 aligns across 9 bases. V lost 1 base to trimming and J lost 4 bases; unmatched junction nucleotides: 9. Germline V CDR1 and CDR2: SGHNT, YYREEE (reference sequence). CDR3 size: 17 residues. The CDR3 DNA is TGTGCCAGCAGCTTGAGGTCAGGGCTAGCGGGATACAATGAGCAGTTCTTC. This translates into CASSLRSGLAGYNEQFF.

This clone showed up just once. This chain connects TRBV6-5 to TRBJ2-1; 8 positions match TRBD1. Germline V gene lookup returns CDR1 MNHEY and CDR2 SVGAGI. Unmatched junction bases numbered 3, after V lost 5 bases and J lost 0 bases. CDR3 size: 15 residues. This CDR3 reads CASSQTGGSYNEQFF. For the CDR3, the DNA is TGTGCCAGCAGTCAAACAGGGGGCTCCTACAATGAGCAGTTCTTC.